A selection of T cell receptor beta chains follows, all from one sample in a study of cytomegalovirus exposure and HLA in healthy donors. Measured with immunoSEQ multiplex PCR; TCRdb has only the in-frame clones, and not every one. The repertoire has about 160,000 clones, about 79% of them found once; the top ten carry roughly 6.7%. Source material: PBMCs. All receptors come from a man aged 50-60 years in good health and CMV-seropositive. Both conserved end residues are part of each CDR3. The D gene is left open where the match is weak.

TRBJ2-7,TRBD2,TRBV5-1,CASSLVPGTNEQYF,TGCGCCAGCAGCTTGGTCCCCGGGACTAACGAGCAGTACTTC
TRBJ2-1,TRBD2,TRBV27,CASSLTDGGGPYNEQFF,TGTGCCAGCAGTTTAACGGACGGCGGGGGGCCCTACAATGAGCAGTTCTTC
TRBJ1-5,NA,TRBV2,CASSEAVPGYQPQHF,TGTGCCAGCAGTGAAGCAGTGCCGGGGTACCAGCCCCAGCATTTT
TRBJ1-1,TRBD1,TRBV27,CASSHGTGGTEAFF,TGTGCCAGCAGTCACGGGACAGGTGGAACTGAAGCTTTCTTT
TRBJ2-3,NA,TRBV19,CASSAERRGSTDTQYF,TGTGCCAGTAGTGCTGAAAGGAGGGGTAGCACAGATACGCAGTATTTT
TRBJ2-3,NA,TRBV7-8,CASSLGQQITDTQYF,TGTGCCAGCAGCTTAGGACAGCAGATCACAGATACGCAGTATTTT
TRBJ1-1,TRBD1,TRBV18,CASSPPAGGITEAFF,TGTGCCAGCTCACCACCGGCAGGGGGGATCACTGAAGCTTTCTTT
TRBJ1-1,TRBD1,TRBV7-9,CASSFPRGQLNTEAFF,TGTGCCAGCAGCTTTCCCAGGGGACAGTTGAACACTGAAGCTTTCTTT
TRBJ1-1,NA,TRBV15,CATSRNTGTEAFF,TGTGCCACCAGCAGAAATACAGGGACTGAAGCTTTCTTT
TRBJ1-1,NA,TRBV19,CASSIWGLSNTEAFF,TGTGCCAGTAGTATCTGGGGACTTTCCAACACTGAAGCTTTCTTT
TRBJ2-2,NA,TRBV11-3,CASSLAANTGELFF,TGTGCCAGCAGCTTAGCCGCGAACACCGGGGAGCTGTTTTTT
TRBJ1-2,NA,TRBV6-5,CASTSGDYGYTF,TGTGCCAGCACGTCAGGGGACTATGGCTACACCTTC
TRBJ1-1,NA,TRBV20-1,CSANRDTEAFF,TGCAGTGCTAACCGAGACACTGAAGCTTTCTTT
TRBJ2-2,TRBD2,TRBV6-4,CASKTSGNTGELFF,TGTGCCAGCAAGACTAGCGGTAACACCGGGGAGCTGTTTTTT
TRBJ2-1,TRBD2,TRBV9,CASLTGTSGSHEQFF,TGTGCCAGCCTTACCGGGACTAGCGGGAGCCATGAGCAGTTCTTC